The TCR beta chain under discussion was sequenced for a study of blood T cell repertoires in COVID-19. Study at large: In each case, the material was cDNA or gDNA derived from T cells, B-cell-depleted T cells, or PBMCs.

Germline V gives CDR1 LGHNT, CDR2 FRNRAP. CDR3 length equals 16 residues. The V and J ends lost 1 base and 3 bases, in that order; junction bases with no gene match: 7. Authors' data handling: Amplification from reference gene primers served as the basis for estimated nucleated cell counts. This table comes from immunoSEQ multiplex PCR, and its TCRdb copy is limited to in-frame clones, with some not included. The DNA gave D and trimming, while V, J and clone size come from that table. This sample carries 250,000 to 350,000 clones, roughly 90% of them seen once, and the ten largest clones take under 3%.

Sequenced sample: peripheral blood. The TCR comes from a woman in her thirties with COVID-19, enrolled during active disease. The V and J genes are TRBV12-5 and TRBJ2-7; 9 nucleotides agree with TRBD1. The DNA of the CDR3 is TGTGCTAGTGGTTTGGGGACCGGGACAGGGAACTACGAGCAGTACTTC. Amino acid sequence: CASGLGTGTGNYEQYF.